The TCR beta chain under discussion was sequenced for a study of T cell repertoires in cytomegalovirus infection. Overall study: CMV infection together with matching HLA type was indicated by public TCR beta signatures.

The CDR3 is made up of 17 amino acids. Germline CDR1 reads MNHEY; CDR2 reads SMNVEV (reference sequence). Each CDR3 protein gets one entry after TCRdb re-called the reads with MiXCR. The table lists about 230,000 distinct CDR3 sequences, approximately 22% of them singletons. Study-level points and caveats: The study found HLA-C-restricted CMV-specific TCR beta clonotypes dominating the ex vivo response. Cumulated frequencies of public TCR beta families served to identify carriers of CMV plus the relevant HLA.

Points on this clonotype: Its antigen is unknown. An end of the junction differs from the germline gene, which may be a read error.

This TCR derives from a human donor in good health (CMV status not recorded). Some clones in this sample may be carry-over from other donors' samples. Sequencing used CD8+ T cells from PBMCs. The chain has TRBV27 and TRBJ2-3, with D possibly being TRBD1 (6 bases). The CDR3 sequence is CANSLQQGPKGTDTQYF. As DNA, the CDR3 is TGTGCCAACAGTTTACAACAGGGCCCTAAAGGCACAGATACGCAGTATTTT.